The TCR beta chain described here comes from a study of T cell responses to AZD1222 COVID-19 vaccine. General observations from the study: Most donors were white British and more were female, and clonal diversity was possibly underestimated.

V dropped 1 base and J dropped 1; count of bases not matched to a gene: 16. The germline V gene has CDR1 LGHDT and CDR2 YNNKEL (reference sequence). The CDR3 contains 23 residues. The table came from immunoSEQ multiplex PCR; TCRdb's copy has only in-frame clones and leaves some out. Among approximately 100,000 clones listed, 86% were seen once. Details on this clone: Its target is not known.

This receptor was identified in an adult who received the MenACWY meningococcal vaccine as a control. The V call is TRBV3-1 (or the pseudogene TRBV3-2), the J call TRBJ2-4, with 16 nucleotides matching TRBD2. The sample was peripheral blood, taken 28 days after the second dose of the MenACWY control vaccine. In DNA, the CDR3 is TGTGCCAGCAGCCAAGCCACCGGGACTAGCGGGGGGGCCAATGGTCTCGCCAAAAACATTCAGTACTTC. Its translation: CASSQATGTSGGANGLAKNIQYF.